A selection of T cell receptor beta chains follows, all from one sample in a study of OX40 agonist ivuxolimab in advanced cancers. The data were produced by immunoSEQ multiplex PCR, yet TCRdb's version contains in-frame clones alone and is incomplete. The sample holds about 68,000 clones; 75% to 85% are singletons and the top ten take more than 1.4%. Material: CD4+ or CD8+ T cells sorted from blood, obtained in a trial of the OX40 agonist ivuxolimab. The receptor set was obtained from an adult with an advanced solid tumor such as melanoma, head and neck, liver or kidney cancer. CDR3s include the opening cysteine and the closing phenylalanine or tryptophan. The D gene is left open where the match is weak. Part of the rows lack a size; the others show once, few, many or a class for expanded clones.

d_gene: TRBD1; v_gene: TRBV5-1; abundance: .; CDR3aa: CASSTQQGTNEKLFF
d_gene: TRBD1; v_gene: TRBV10-3; abundance: .; CDR3aa: CAISESGQGLVQYF
d_gene: TRBD1; v_gene: TRBV11-2; abundance: .; CDR3aa: CASSFTGQQSYEQYF
d_gene: TRBD1; v_gene: TRBV19; abundance: .; CDR3aa: CASIPGQGLHYEQYF
d_gene: .; v_gene: TRBV5-6; abundance: .; CDR3aa: CASSLGPQQNTEAFF
d_gene: TRBD1; v_gene: TRBV5-6; abundance: .; CDR3aa: CASSSTGGWGNQPQHF
d_gene: TRBD1; v_gene: TRBV29-1; abundance: .; CDR3aa: CSADRGTYNEQFF
d_gene: TRBD1; v_gene: TRBV7-9; abundance: .; CDR3aa: CASSRSTGTGGNQPQHF
d_gene: .; v_gene: TRBV28; abundance: .; CDR3aa: CASTSGSRNTEAFF
d_gene: .; v_gene: TRBV2; abundance: .; CDR3aa: CASTGRERGTQYF
d_gene: TRBD1; v_gene: TRBV14; abundance: few; CDR3aa: CASSQGISGGRQETQYF
d_gene: TRBD1; v_gene: TRBV5-1; abundance: .; CDR3aa: CASSLGSQGVYNEQFF
d_gene: .; v_gene: TRBV29-1; abundance: .; CDR3aa: CSVSHPEGTEQYF
d_gene: TRBD1; v_gene: TRBV19; abundance: .; CDR3aa: CASSFLPGQDNTEAFF
d_gene: .; v_gene: TRBV6-5; abundance: few; CDR3aa: CASMRGDGYTF
d_gene: .; v_gene: TRBV14; abundance: .; CDR3aa: CASSQDLFSGTGGETQYF
d_gene: .; v_gene: TRBV28; abundance: .; CDR3aa: CASSSPGENTGELFF
d_gene: .; v_gene: TRBV15; abundance: .; CDR3aa: CATSTRVQGYEQYF
d_gene: .; v_gene: TRBV18; abundance: .; CDR3aa: CASSPLSPDGSYEQYF
d_gene: TRBD1; v_gene: TRBV6-5; abundance: .; CDR3aa: CASSDRGETQYF
d_gene: .; v_gene: TRBV6-5; abundance: once; CDR3aa: CASSEVVMNTEAFF
d_gene: TRBD1; v_gene: TRBV11-2; abundance: .; CDR3aa: CASSLFRGTGGRSNEKLFF
d_gene: TRBD2; v_gene: TRBV6-1; abundance: .; CDR3aa: CASSDDAGGPDTQYF
d_gene: .; v_gene: TRBV7-2; abundance: .; CDR3aa: CASSLTNYGYTF
d_gene: TRBD2; v_gene: TRBV13; abundance: once; CDR3aa: CASSPRTAGEGGELFF
d_gene: .; v_gene: TRBV2; abundance: .; CDR3aa: CASQIGALGREKLFF
d_gene: TRBD2; v_gene: TRBV7-6; abundance: .; CDR3aa: CASSPGLAPTYEQYF
d_gene: TRBD2; v_gene: TRBV7-2; abundance: once; CDR3aa: CASSRGRGYEQYF
d_gene: .; v_gene: TRBV6-6; abundance: .; CDR3aa: CASSSGPYQPQHF
d_gene: .; v_gene: TRBV7-2; abundance: .; CDR3aa: CASSLAGPTNYGYTF
d_gene: .; v_gene: TRBV5-4; abundance: .; CDR3aa: CASSNPGDQPQHF
d_gene: TRBD1; v_gene: TRBV2; abundance: .; CDR3aa: CASSTGTGSRVETQYF
d_gene: TRBD1; v_gene: TRBV18; abundance: .; CDR3aa: CASSPPGVKTGVLETQYF
d_gene: TRBD1; v_gene: TRBV6-6; abundance: .; CDR3aa: CASSTTGFTEAFF
d_gene: .; v_gene: TRBV28; abundance: .; CDR3aa: CASSTQRGASEAFF